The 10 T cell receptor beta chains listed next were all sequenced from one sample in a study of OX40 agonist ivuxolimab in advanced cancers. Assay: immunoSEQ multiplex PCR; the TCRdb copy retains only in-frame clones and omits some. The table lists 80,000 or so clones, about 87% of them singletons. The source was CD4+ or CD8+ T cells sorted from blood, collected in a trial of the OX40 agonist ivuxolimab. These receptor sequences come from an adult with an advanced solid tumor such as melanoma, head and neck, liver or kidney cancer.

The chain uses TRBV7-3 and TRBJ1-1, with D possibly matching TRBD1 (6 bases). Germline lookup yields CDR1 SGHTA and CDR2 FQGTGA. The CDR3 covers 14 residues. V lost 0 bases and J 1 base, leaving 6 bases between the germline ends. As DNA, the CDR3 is TGTGCCAGCAGCTTAACAGGGGGGAACACTGAAGCTTTCTTT. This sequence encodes CASSLTGGNTEAFF.

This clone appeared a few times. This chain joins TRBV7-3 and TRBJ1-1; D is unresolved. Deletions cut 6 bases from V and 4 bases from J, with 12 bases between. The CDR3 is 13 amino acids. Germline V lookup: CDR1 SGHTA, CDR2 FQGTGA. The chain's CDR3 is CASSGYTGTEAFF. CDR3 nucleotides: TGTGCCAGCAGTGGGTACACCGGCACTGAAGCTTTCTTT.

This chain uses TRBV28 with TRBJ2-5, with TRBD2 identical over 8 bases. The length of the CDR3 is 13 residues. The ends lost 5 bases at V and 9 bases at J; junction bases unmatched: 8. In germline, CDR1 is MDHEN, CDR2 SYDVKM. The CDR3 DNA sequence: TGTGCCAGCAGTGGTTCGGGGCGGGGGGCCCAGTACTTC. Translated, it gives CASSGSGRGAQYF.

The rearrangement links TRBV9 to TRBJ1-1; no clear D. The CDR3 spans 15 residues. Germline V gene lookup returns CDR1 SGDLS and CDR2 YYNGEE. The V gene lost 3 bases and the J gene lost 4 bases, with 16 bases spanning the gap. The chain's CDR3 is CASSARSGSTTEAFF. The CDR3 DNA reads TGTGCCAGCAGCGCCCGATCGGGATCGACCACTGAAGCTTTCTTT.

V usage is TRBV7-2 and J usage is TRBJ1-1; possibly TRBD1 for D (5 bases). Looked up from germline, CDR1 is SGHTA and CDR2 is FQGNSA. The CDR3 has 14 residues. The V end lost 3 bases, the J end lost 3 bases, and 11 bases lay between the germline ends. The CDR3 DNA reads TGTGCCAGCAGCTTTACAGGAGGCGACACTGAAGCTTTCTTT. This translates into CASSFTGGDTEAFF. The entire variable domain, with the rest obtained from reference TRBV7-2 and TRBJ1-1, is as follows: GAGVSQSPSNKVTEKGKDVELRCDPISGHTALYWYRQSLGQGLEFLIYFQGNSAPDKSGLPSDRFSAERTGGSVSTLTIQRTQQEDSAVYLCASSFTGGDTEAFFGQGTRLTVV.

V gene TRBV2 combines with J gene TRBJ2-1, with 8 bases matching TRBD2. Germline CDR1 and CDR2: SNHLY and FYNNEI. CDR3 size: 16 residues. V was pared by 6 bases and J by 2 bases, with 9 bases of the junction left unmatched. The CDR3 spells CASRPLPGGAYNEQFF. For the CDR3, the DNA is TGTGCCAGCAGACCCCTACCGGGGGGGGCCTACAATGAGCAGTTCTTC.

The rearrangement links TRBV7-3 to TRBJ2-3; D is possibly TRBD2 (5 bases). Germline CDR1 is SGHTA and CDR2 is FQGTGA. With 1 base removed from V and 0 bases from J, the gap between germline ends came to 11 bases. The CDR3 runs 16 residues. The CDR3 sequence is CASSLSPGLSTDTQYF. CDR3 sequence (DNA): TGTGCCAGCAGCTTAAGTCCAGGACTTAGCACAGATACGCAGTATTTT.

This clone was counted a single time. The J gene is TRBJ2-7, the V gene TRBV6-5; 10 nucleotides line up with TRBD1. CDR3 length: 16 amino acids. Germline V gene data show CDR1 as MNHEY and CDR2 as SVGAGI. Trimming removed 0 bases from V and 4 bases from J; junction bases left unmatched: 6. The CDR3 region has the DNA TGTGCCAGCAGTTACTCTCCGGACAGGGGGAAATACGAGCAGTACTTC. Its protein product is CASSYSPDRGKYEQYF.

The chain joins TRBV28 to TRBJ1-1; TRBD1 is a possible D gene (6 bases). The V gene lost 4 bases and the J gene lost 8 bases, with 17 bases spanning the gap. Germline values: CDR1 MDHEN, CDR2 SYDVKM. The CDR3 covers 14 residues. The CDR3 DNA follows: TGTGCCAGCAGTTACCGACAGGCAAGGGGCGAAGCTTTCTTT. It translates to CASSYRQARGEAFF.

The CDR3 loop is CATSRESGELFF. The CDR3 coding sequence is TGTGCCACCAGCAGAGAATCCGGGGAGCTGTTTTTT. The V gene is TRBV15, the J gene TRBJ2-2; D remains ambiguous. Germline loops: CDR1 LNHNV, CDR2 YYDKDF (reference sequence). The CDR3 totals 12 residues. Trimming pared 0 bases from V and 6 bases from J, leaving 2 bases between.